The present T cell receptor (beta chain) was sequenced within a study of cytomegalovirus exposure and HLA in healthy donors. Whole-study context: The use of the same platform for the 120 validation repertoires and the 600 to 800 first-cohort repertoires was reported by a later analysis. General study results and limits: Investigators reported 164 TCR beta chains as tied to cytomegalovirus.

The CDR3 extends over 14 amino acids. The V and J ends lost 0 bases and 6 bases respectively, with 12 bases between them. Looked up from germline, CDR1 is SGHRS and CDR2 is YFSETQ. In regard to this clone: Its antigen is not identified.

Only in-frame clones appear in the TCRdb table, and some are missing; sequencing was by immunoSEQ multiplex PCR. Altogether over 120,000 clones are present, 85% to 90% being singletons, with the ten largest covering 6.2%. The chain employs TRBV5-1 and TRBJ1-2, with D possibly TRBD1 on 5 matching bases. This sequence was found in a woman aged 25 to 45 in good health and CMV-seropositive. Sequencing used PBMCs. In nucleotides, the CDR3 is TGCGCCAGCAGCTTGGCCGGAGGGACGGATGGCTACACCTTC. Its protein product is CASSLAGGTDGYTF.